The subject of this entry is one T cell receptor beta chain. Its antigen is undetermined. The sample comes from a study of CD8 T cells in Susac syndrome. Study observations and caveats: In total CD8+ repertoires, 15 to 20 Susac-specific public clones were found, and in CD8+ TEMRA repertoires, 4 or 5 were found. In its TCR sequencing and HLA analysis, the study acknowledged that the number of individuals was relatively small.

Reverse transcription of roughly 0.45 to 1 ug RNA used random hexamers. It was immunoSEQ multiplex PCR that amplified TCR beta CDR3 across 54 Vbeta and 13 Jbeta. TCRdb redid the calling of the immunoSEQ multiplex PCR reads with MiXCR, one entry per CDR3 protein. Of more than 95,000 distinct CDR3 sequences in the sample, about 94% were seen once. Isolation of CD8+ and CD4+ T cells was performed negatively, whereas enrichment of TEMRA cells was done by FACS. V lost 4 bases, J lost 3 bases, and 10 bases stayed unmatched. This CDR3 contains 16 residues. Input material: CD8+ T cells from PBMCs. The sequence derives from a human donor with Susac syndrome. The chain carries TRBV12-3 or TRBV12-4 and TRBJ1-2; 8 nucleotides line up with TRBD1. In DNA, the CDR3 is TGTGCCAGCAGTTCTGGCCCAGGGGGCGCGGACTATGGCTACACCTTC. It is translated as CASSSGPGGADYGYTF.